This is a list of T cell receptor beta chains from one sample in a study of read filtering for tumor transcriptome and immune sequencing. TCRdb re-called the reads with MiXCR, one entry per CDR3 protein. Of 90,000 to 95,000 distinct CDR3 sequences listed, roughly 21% are singletons. Sequencing was done on a sample of a population of CD138-negative cells sorted from bone marrow. Receptor source: a donor at least 40 years old with multiple myeloma. Each CDR3 is given with its conserved first and last residue. D genes are given only for firm matches.

TRBJ2-1 | . | 13 | TRBV7-6 | CASSLDGNNEQFF
TRBJ2-1 | . | 12 | TRBV7-9 | CASSLGGGPQFF
TRBJ2-7 | TRBD2 | 14 | TRBV5-1 | CASSYTGTTREQYF
TRBJ2-7 | . | 11 | TRBV29-1 | CSAGWMDEQYF
TRBJ1-5 | . | 12 | TRBV27 | CASSYLGQPQHF
TRBJ2-5 | TRBD2 | 15 | TRBV28 | CASSTLLAGGWTQYF
TRBJ1-4 | . | 15 | TRBV7-4 | CASSLPGRKNEKLFF
TRBJ2-5 | . | 13 | TRBV18 | CASSPGTQETQYF
TRBJ2-2 | TRBD2 | 16 | TRBV2 | CASRDASGGAAGELFF
TRBJ2-3 | TRBD2 | 14 | TRBV28 | CASSTSGGADTQYF